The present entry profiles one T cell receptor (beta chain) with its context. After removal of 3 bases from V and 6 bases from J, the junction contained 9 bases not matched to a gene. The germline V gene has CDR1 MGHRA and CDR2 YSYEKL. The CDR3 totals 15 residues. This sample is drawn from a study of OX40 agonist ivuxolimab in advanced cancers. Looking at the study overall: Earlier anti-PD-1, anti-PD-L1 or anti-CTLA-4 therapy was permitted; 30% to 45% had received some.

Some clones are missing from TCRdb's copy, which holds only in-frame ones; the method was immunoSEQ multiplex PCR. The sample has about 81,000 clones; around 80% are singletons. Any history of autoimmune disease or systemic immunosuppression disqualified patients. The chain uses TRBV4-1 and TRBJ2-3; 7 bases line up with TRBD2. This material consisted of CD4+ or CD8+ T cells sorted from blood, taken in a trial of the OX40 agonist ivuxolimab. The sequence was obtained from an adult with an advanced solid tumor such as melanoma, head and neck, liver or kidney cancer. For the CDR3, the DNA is TGCGCCAGCAGCCAGGGCGGGAGAAGTGGTGATACGCAGTATTTT. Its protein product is CASSQGGRSGDTQYF.